The sequence of this T cell receptor (beta chain) was determined in a study of Ad26.COV2.S vaccination and SARS-CoV-2 variants. In the case of this clone: Antigen: not known.

Trimming cost V 0 bases and J 4 bases, with 7 bases left between them. Germline lookup yields CDR1 SGHTS and CDR2 YDEGEE. This CDR3 region has 14 residues. Here immunoSEQ multiplex PCR was the method, and the copy in TCRdb shows in-frame clones only, minus some. The sample includes about 460,000 clones, about nine tenths seen only once; the top ten take 1.5% to 2%. Treatment here: some 19 received Ad26.COV2.S at low or high dose, single or two shots; about 5 received placebo; per-sample allocation not given. Specimen acquisition occurred on day 63 following the initial vaccine or placebo injection. Vaccination employed an Ad26 vector expressing the Wuhan-strain SARS-CoV-2 spike. Study-level points and caveats: Comparability of non-spike TCR breadth was observed across vaccine and placebo recipients. In vaccinated individuals, spike-specific CD8+ and CD4+ T cell responses reportedly displayed substantial breadth. TCR breadth and depth analyses may have underestimated total T cell responses.

This sample comprised peripheral blood, obtained in a trial of Ad26.COV2.S vaccine versus placebo. The rearrangement uses TRBV5-8 and TRBJ2-2; D unresolved. The TCR comes from a person between 18 and 65 years old who received the Ad26.COV2.S COVID-19 vaccine or a placebo. DNA for the CDR3: TGTGCCAGCAGCTTGGGGCACAGCACCGGGGAGCTGTTTTTT. This sequence encodes CASSLGHSTGELFF.